This T cell receptor beta chain appears in the sequencing data of a study of blood T cell repertoires in COVID-19. About the research overall: Acute and convalescent COVID-19 specimens originated in the United States, Italy and Spain.

The assay was immunoSEQ multiplex PCR, and TCRdb's table has in-frame clones only and misses some. The repertoire includes some 150,000 clones, around four fifths of them detected once, and about 3% sits in the top ten. This CDR3 spans 14 amino acids. Germline V gene sequence: CDR1 SGHRS, CDR2 YFSETQ. The junction had 1 base not matched to a gene; V was cut back by 2 bases and J by 4 bases. Sequencing was performed on peripheral blood. The sequence came from a woman between 40 and 50 years old with active or convalescent COVID-19. The genes are TRBV5-1 and TRBJ1-5; 9 nucleotides match TRBD1. The CDR3 region is CASSLGTGNQPQHF. CDR3 coding DNA: TGCGCCAGCAGCTTAGGGACAGGGAATCAGCCCCAGCATTTT.